Listed here are 26 T cell receptor beta chains from one sample, sequenced in a study of human T cells and chemical hapten exposure. From the RACE reads, TCRdb called clonotypes with MiXCR, one entry per CDR3 protein. The top ten clones hold 2.4% of a sample with over 55,000 distinct CDR3 sequences, 9.5% to 15% of them seen once. Indicated time point: patch test 3, about 24 weeks after DPC sensitization. The treatment denotes: therapeutic diphenylcyclopropenone sensitization with weekly scalp DPC. The specimen was whole blood, collected in connection with sensitization to the hapten diphenylcyclopropenone (DPC). The source of these receptors is a man aged 25 to 45 with alopecia areata. Some clones in this sample may be carry-over from other donors' samples.

The CDR3 region is CASSQGEYTSSYNEQFF. The CDR3 DNA reads as TGTGCCAGCAGCCAAGGGGAGTACACAAGCTCCTACAATGAGCAGTTCTTC. V usage is TRBV3-1 and J usage is TRBJ2-1; a possible D gene is TRBD2 (5 bases). V lost 1 base, J lost 0 bases, and 13 bases lay in between. The CDR3 length is 17 residues. Germline CDR1 and CDR2: LGHDT and YNNKEL (reference sequence).

This clonotype was seen a few times. V gene TRBV7-2 combines with J gene TRBJ2-7, with D possibly being TRBD1 (6 bases). This CDR3 comprises 13 residues. Per germline, CDR1 SGHTA and CDR2 FQGNSA. Trimming took 4 bases from V and 3 from J, leaving 10 bases between them. CDR3: CASSSSDSYEQYF. CDR3 nucleotide sequence: TGTGCCAGCAGCTCCTCGGACAGCTACGAGCAGTACTTC.

The J gene is TRBJ1-3, the V gene TRBV12-3 or TRBV12-4, with no clear D. This CDR3 region has 15 residues. Trimming left V 1 base short and J 4 bases short, with 11 bases between. The CDR3 reads CASSLGLPGGNTIYF. The CDR3 DNA sequence: TGTGCCAGCAGTTTAGGCCTACCCGGGGGAAACACCATATATTTT.

The J gene is TRBJ2-5, the V gene TRBV7-9; a possible D gene is TRBD1 (6 bases). Looked up from germline, CDR1 is SEHNR and CDR2 is FQNEAQ (reference sequence). V lost 4 bases and J lost 2, with 14 bases in between. The CDR3 runs to 15 residues. The CDR3 loop is CASSSFGQKQETQYF. CDR3 nucleotides: TGTGCCAGCAGCTCGTTCGGACAGAAACAAGAGACCCAGTACTTC.

This clonotype was observed a few times. The chain has TRBV5-1 and TRBJ2-2; D unresolved. This CDR3 spans 14 amino acids. The V and J ends lost 4 bases and 3 bases respectively, with 10 bases between them. The V gene's germline CDR1 is SGHRS and CDR2 YFSETQ. CDR3 residues: CASSLRGDTGELFF. The CDR3 DNA reads TGCGCCAGCAGCCTCCGTGGGGACACCGGGGAGCTGTTTTTT.

A remark on this clonotype: This may come from a read error, since a much larger clone is one base off. The chain joins TRBV28 to TRBJ1-1; D unclear. The CDR3 totals 13 residues. The V gene's germline CDR1 is MDHEN and CDR2 SYDVKM. CDR3 sequence: CVSSTPSDTEAFF. The CDR3 DNA is TGTGTCAGCAGTACCCCCTCGGACACTGAAGCTTTCTTT. The full variable domain, in which reference TRBV28 and TRBJ1-1 provide the parts outside the CDR3, is DVKVTQSSRYLVKRTGEKVFLECVQDMDHENMFWYRQDPGLGLRLIYFSYDVKMKEKGDIPEGYSVSREKKERFSLILESASTNQTSMYLCVSSTPSDTEAFFGQGTRLTVV.

This clonotype has only a few counts. The rearrangement links TRBV6-2 or TRBV6-3 to TRBJ2-7; D remains unclear. The CDR3 contains 11 residues. V gave up 3 bases and J gave up 2 bases, with 2 bases separating them. Germline-derived CDR1 and CDR2 are MNHEY and SVGEGT. For the CDR3, the DNA is TGTGCCAGCAGTTATACCTACGAGCAGTACTTC. This gives the protein CASSYTYEQYF.

This clonotype was observed many times. The chain recombines TRBV9 with TRBJ1-4; 9 bases align to TRBD1. The CDR3 length is 16 residues. The germline CDR1 and CDR2 sequences are SGDLS and YYNGEE. J was trimmed by 2 bases and V by 4 bases; bases with no gene match: 6. The CDR3 loop reads CASSQGTGMTNEKLFF. In DNA form, the CDR3 reads TGTGCCAGCAGCCAGGGGACAGGGATGACTAATGAAAAACTGTTTTTT.

The sample holds a few counts of this clonotype. V gene TRBV18 combines with J gene TRBJ2-7, with D perhaps given as TRBD1 or TRBD2 (5 bases each). V lost 3 bases and J lost 2, with 11 bases in between. Germline assignment: CDR1 KGHSH and CDR2 LQKENI. CDR3 length equals 14 residues. The CDR3, as DNA: TGTGCCAGCTCACCCGGGACGGAACCCTACGAGCAGTACTTC. Translating gives CASSPGTEPYEQYF.

V gene TRBV9 combines with J gene TRBJ2-3, with D possibly being TRBD1 (5 bases). The CDR3 has 16 residues. Between the trimmed V and J ends, which lost 1 base and 0 bases, there was a span of 12 bases. CDR1 and CDR2 (germline): SGDLS, YYNGEE. The CDR3 sequence: CASSVRGTASTDTQYF. In nucleotides, the CDR3 is TGTGCCAGCAGCGTAAGGGGCACCGCTAGCACAGATACGCAGTATTTT. The full variable domain, in which reference TRBV9 and TRBJ2-3 provide the parts outside the CDR3, is DSGVTQTPKHLITATGQRVTLRCSPRSGDLSVYWYQQSLDQGLQFLIQYYNGEERAKGNILERFSAQQFPDLHSELNLSSLELGDSALYFCASSVRGTASTDTQYFGPGTRLTVL.

This clonotype was counted at least ten times. The chain has TRBV18 and TRBJ2-1, with 10 nucleotides matching TRBD1. The V segment lost 4 bases and the J segment 5 bases; nucleotides outside the gene matches: 14. Germline V gene data show CDR1 as KGHSH and CDR2 as LQKENI. The CDR3 runs 18 residues. The CDR3 loop reads CASSRPGQGIIIHNEQFF. Here the CDR3 DNA reads TGTGCCAGCTCACGCCCGGGACAGGGGATTATAATCCACAATGAGCAGTTCTTC.

The J gene is TRBJ2-1, the V gene TRBV20-1, with 9 nucleotides matching TRBD2. The ends lost 5 bases at V and 6 bases at J; junction bases unmatched: 8. In germline, CDR1 is DFQATT, CDR2 SNEGSKA (reference sequence). CDR3 length: 14 residues. CDR3 region: CSAFAGGPGNEQFF. CDR3 in DNA: TGCAGTGCTTTTGCGGGGGGGCCGGGCAATGAGCAGTTCTTC.

This clonotype was seen ten or more times. This chain joins TRBV18 and TRBJ2-3; 7 bases agree with TRBD1. Looked up from germline, CDR1 is KGHSH and CDR2 is LQKENI. This CDR3 contains 14 residues. J was trimmed by 2 bases and V by 3 bases; bases with no gene match: 2. The CDR3 sequence: CASSPDRHTDTQYF. The DNA for the CDR3 is TGTGCCAGCTCACCGGACAGGCACACAGATACGCAGTATTTT.

Ten or more counts support this clonotype. J is TRBJ1-1 and V is TRBV3-1; D remains unclear. This CDR3 region has 14 residues. With 2 bases removed from V and 3 bases from J, the gap between germline ends came to 10 bases. Per germline, CDR1 LGHDT and CDR2 YNNKEL (reference sequence). The CDR3 protein is CASSQPGVYTEAFF. DNA for the CDR3: TGTGCCAGCAGCCAACCCGGGGTGTACACTGAAGCTTTCTTT.

This clonotype was detected a few times. V is TRBV24-1 and J is TRBJ1-1, with D possibly TRBD1 on 5 matching bases. V dropped 4 bases and J dropped 8 bases, with 19 bases sitting between them. The germline V gene encodes CDR1 KGHDR and CDR2 SFDVKD. This CDR3 spans 15 amino acids. CDR3 protein: CATSDPSRGAWEAFF. For the CDR3, the DNA is TGTGCCACCAGTGACCCATCTCGAGGGGCGTGGGAAGCTTTCTTT.

The chain carries TRBV12-3 or TRBV12-4 and TRBJ1-2; the D is unclear. Trimming stripped 1 base from V and 5 bases from J, with 5 bases between. This CDR3 has 12 amino acids. The CDR3 is CASSLGVYGYTF. The CDR3 DNA sequence: TGTGCCAGCAGTTTAGGTGTTTATGGCTACACCTTC.

In this sample, this clonotype turned up many times. The CDR3 protein is CSAEGTSGRAYNEQFF. DNA for the CDR3: TGCAGCGCCGAGGGGACTAGCGGGCGAGCCTACAATGAGCAGTTCTTC. The chain recombines TRBV29-1 with TRBJ2-1, with 12 bases matching TRBD2. This CDR3 contains 16 residues. Germline values: CDR1 SQVTM, CDR2 ANQGSEA. V shed 7 bases, J shed 2 bases, and the junction held 9 bases outside the gene matches.

This clonotype was seen a handful of times. The V call is TRBV28, the J call TRBJ1-6; 8 nucleotides align to TRBD1. V lost 7 bases to trimming and J lost 4 bases; unmatched junction nucleotides: 6. Germline-derived CDR1 and CDR2 are MDHEN and SYDVKM. The CDR3 totals 15 residues. In DNA form, the CDR3 reads TGTGCCAGCAAGACACGGGACAGGTATAATTCACCCCTCCACTTT. The encoded protein is CASKTRDRYNSPLHF. Combining the CDR3 with reference TRBV28 and TRBJ1-6 gives the whole variable domain DVKVTQSSRYLVKRTGEKVFLECVQDMDHENMFWYRQDPGLGLRLIYFSYDVKMKEKGDIPEGYSVSREKKERFSLILESASTNQTSMYLCASKTRDRYNSPLHFGNGTRLTVT.

The chain joins TRBV12-3 or TRBV12-4 to TRBJ1-6; TRBD1 aligns across 7 bases. The length of the CDR3 is 16 residues. The V gene end was trimmed by 6 bases and the J gene end by 0 bases; junction bases not matched to a gene: 5. The CDR3 DNA follows: TGTGCCAGCAGGCCAGGGGGGAGCTCCTATAATTCACCCCTCCACTTT. Its translation: CASRPGGSSYNSPLHF.

This clonotype has a handful of counts. The rearrangement links TRBV28 to TRBJ1-6; 9 bases are a match to TRBD1. The germline V gene encodes CDR1 MDHEN and CDR2 SYDVKM. This CDR3 is 14 amino acids long. Trimming at V came to 10 bases and at J to 8 bases, leaving 9 bases not matched to a gene. The CDR3 spells CAITAGTGYSPLHF. The CDR3 DNA sequence: TGTGCCATCACAGCCGGGACAGGGTATTCACCCCTCCACTTT.

The sample holds a few counts of this clonotype. The rearrangement links TRBV20-1 to TRBJ2-5, with D possibly being TRBD2 (5 bases). V lost 6 bases and J 3 bases, leaving 11 bases between the germline ends. CDR1 and CDR2 (germline): DFQATT, SNEGSKA (reference sequence). The CDR3 spans 12 residues. The CDR3 coding sequence is TGCAGTGCCAGGCCCGGGGAAGAGACCCAGTACTTC. Protein sequence: CSARPGEETQYF.

The sample holds many counts of this clonotype. The V call is TRBV24-1, the J call TRBJ1-1; D is ambiguous. This CDR3 is built from 12 residues. Between the trimmed V and J ends, which lost 1 base and 11 bases, there was a span of 10 bases. Germline loops: CDR1 KGHDR, CDR2 SFDVKD. Here the CDR3 DNA reads TGTGCCACCAGTGATTTATTAGGGAAGGCTTTCTTT. Translation gives CATSDLLGKAFF.

This clonotype occurred many times. CDR3 sequence (DNA): TGTGCCAGCAGCTCCCTAGCCAGGGGATACGAGCAGTACTTC. It specifies CASSSLARGYEQYF. The chain recombines TRBV5-4 with TRBJ2-7; the D gene is possibly TRBD1 (6 bases). The V end was cut by 3 bases, the J end by 4 bases, with 14 bases between. Germline CDR1 is SGHNT and CDR2 is YYREEE (reference sequence). This CDR3 has 14 amino acids.

The rearrangement links TRBV6-5 to TRBJ2-5, with TRBD1 matching 9 bases. Per the germline V gene, CDR1 is MNHEY and CDR2 is SVGAGI. The CDR3 runs 14 residues. After removal of 2 bases from V and 5 bases from J, the junction contained 3 bases not matched to a gene. The CDR3 DNA is TGTGCCAGCAGTTACACAGGGGGCGGGGAGACCCAGTACTTC. Translated: CASSYTGGGETQYF.

There are many counts of this clonotype. This chain connects TRBV3-1 to TRBJ1-1; TRBD1 matches at 7 bases. Trimming cost V 1 base and J 3 bases; bases outside gene matches: 8. The CDR3 loop spans 16 amino acids. Germline-derived CDR1 and CDR2 are LGHDT and YNNKEL (reference sequence). The CDR3 nucleotides are TGTGCCAGCAGCCAAGTAGGAGAGGGGGCTGACACTGAAGCTTTCTTT. Translated, it gives CASSQVGEGADTEAFF.

This clonotype was observed at least ten times. The chain recombines TRBV20-1 with TRBJ1-5; TRBD1 agrees at 8 bases. The CDR3 sequence is 13 residues long. CDR1 is DFQATT, CDR2 SNEGSKA, per germline (reference sequence). V lost 5 bases to trimming and J lost 6 bases; unmatched junction nucleotides: 6. DNA for the CDR3: TGCAGTGCTGCCCGACAGGGGTCTCAGCCCCAGCATTTT. Translation: CSAARQGSQPQHF.